The sequence of this TCR beta chain was determined in a study of beta chain features in type 1 diabetes. The whole isolated RNA underwent reverse transcription, so sequencing captured expressed TCRB transcripts. Sequenced naive, central memory and regulatory T cell samples produced an average of roughly 3.9 million reads. TCRdb keeps only in-frame clones here, not all; method: immunoSEQ multiplex PCR. The table includes about 160,000 clones, about 8.3% detected once. The germline V gene encodes CDR1 GTSNPN and CDR2 SVGIG (reference sequence). The CDR3 is made up of 14 amino acids. V was cut by 4 bases and J by 6 bases, with 16 bases left in between. Notes on this clone: Antigen specificity is unknown.

Study results and caveats: There was a moderate but significant shortening of TCRB CDR3s in all four CD4+ subsets of Type 1 diabetes patients. The study left unresolved whether HLA type influences TCRB rearrangement. Patients' naive, central memory and Treg TCRB repertoires seemed closer to one another than those of healthy donors.

J is TRBJ1-5 and V is TRBV30; weak D call: TRBD1 (6 bases). The origin of this receptor is a woman younger than 30 with type 1 diabetes. Material for sequencing was central memory CD4+ T cells from blood. CDR3 nucleotide sequence: TGTGCCTGGAAAGACGGCAGGGGCCTTCAGCCCCAGCATTTT. Protein: CAWKDGRGLQPQHF. The full variable domain, rest sourced from reference TRBV30 and TRBJ1-5, is SQTIHQWPATLVQPVGSPLSLECTVEGTSNPNLYWYRQAAGRGLQLLFYSVGIGQISSEVPQNLSASRPQDRQFILSSKKLLLSDSGFYLCAWKDGRGLQPQHFGDGTRLSIL.